This T cell receptor beta chain was sequenced for a study of cytomegalovirus exposure and HLA in healthy donors. Study-level results: Common viral pathogens (according to a later analysis) appeared linked to several of the most significant clusters. TCR beta chains numbering about 160 were designated cytomegalovirus-associated.

Notes on this clone: Its antigen is undetermined. One end of the junction does not line up with germline, which may come from a read error.

The PCR ran on 60 Vbeta and 13 Jbeta primers. The data were produced by immunoSEQ multiplex PCR, yet TCRdb's version contains in-frame clones alone and is incomplete. In the table there are about 160,000 clones, 65% to 80% of which are singletons. The CDR3 loop spans 12 amino acids. The V gene's germline CDR1 is SEHNR and CDR2 FQNEAQ (reference sequence). This TCR was sampled from a woman in her 30s in good health and CMV-seronegative. The chain is built from TRBV7-9 and TRBJ1-1; D is unresolved. Sequenced material: PBMCs. In nucleotides, the CDR3 is TGTTCCAGCAGCTTACTAAACACTGAAGCTTTCTTT. Encoded protein: CSSSLLNTEAFF.